This T cell receptor beta chain came from a study of shared clonotypes between healthy human individuals. Study conclusions and caveats: Generation probability values for non-shared clonotypes were lower than those for clonotypes shared by all four donors. Shared clonotypes: 4.5% to 5% naive CD4, about 3.5% naive CD8, roughly 2.4% memory CD4, about 0.41% memory CD8. Sorted-subset sequencing, rarefaction showed, was incomplete despite large depth.

The CD4+ fraction was divided into a CD45RA+ naive subset and a CD45RA-negative memory subset. Generated by immunoSEQ multiplex PCR, the TCRdb table keeps only in-frame clones and is missing some. The sample has about 710,000 clones, 73% seen once. On this clone itself: The target antigen is unknown.

The CDR3 sequence is 12 residues long. Germline CDR1 is SQVTM and CDR2 is ANQGSEA. Trimming took 3 bases from V and 3 from J, leaving 6 bases between them. The TCR comes from a woman in her 30s in good health. The sequenced sample consisted of memory CD4+ T cells sorted from blood. This sample's subset: CD45RA-negative fraction. J is TRBJ2-1 and V is TRBV29-1; D remains unclear. The CDR3 region has the DNA TGCAGCGTTGATAACTACTACAATGAGCAGTTCTTC. It encodes CSVDNYYNEQFF.